This is a list of T cell receptor beta chains from one sample in a study of T cell repertoires in cytomegalovirus infection. TCRdb called the reads again in MiXCR, with one record for every CDR3 protein. The top ten hold 20% of the sample, which has approximately 300,000 distinct CDR3 sequences, just under 30% seen once. No antigens are known for them. Sequenced material: cultured PBMCs, taken from culture after CMV antigen stimulation. Source of these receptors: a human donor in good health (CMV status not recorded). Some clones in this sample may be carry-over from other donors' samples. The CDR3 runs from the conserved cysteine through the conserved F or W. The D gene is left open where the match is weak. A clone size is listed for some rows: how often the clone was seen (once, few, many), or a class if it is expanded.

V gene	D gene	J gene	CDR3 length	clone size	CDR3 protein	CDR3 DNA
TRBV6-6	TRBD1	TRBJ1-1	17	-	CASTGGQGLRVNTEAFF	TGTGCCAGCACCGGGGGACAGGGGCTCCGGGTGAACACTGAAGCTTTCTTT
TRBV7-6	-	TRBJ2-2	13	-	CASSLGRAGELFF	TGTGCCAGCAGCTTAGGACGGGCCGGGGAGCTGTTTTTT
TRBV5-4	-	TRBJ1-1	16	-	CASSLGREGSNTEAFF	TGTGCCAGCAGCTTAGGCAGGGAGGGGTCTAACACTGAAGCTTTCTTT
TRBV7-8	TRBD1	TRBJ1-2	16	few	CASSLSQGTGSYGYTF	TGTGCCAGCAGCCTCTCCCAGGGGACAGGGTCCTATGGCTACACCTTC
TRBV7-8	-	TRBJ2-1	17	few	CASSFIKGSSSYNEQFF	TGTGCCAGCAGCTTCATTAAGGGCTCGAGCTCCTACAATGAGCAGTTCTTC
TRBV5-3	TRBD1	TRBJ2-1	15	-	CASSFRQGSYNEQFF	TGTGCCAGCAGCTTCCGACAGGGCTCCTACAATGAGCAGTTCTTC
TRBV20-1	TRBD2	TRBJ2-5	13	-	CSASSGGQETQYF	TGCAGTGCTAGTAGCGGGGGCCAAGAGACCCAGTACTTC
TRBV3-1	TRBD1	TRBJ2-5	15	-	CASSPDRGYQETQYF	TGTGCCAGCAGTCCGGACAGGGGGTACCAAGAGACCCAGTACTTC
TRBV12-3/TRBV12-4	-	TRBJ1-2	15	few	CASSCPRTVCYGYTF	TGTGCCAGCAGTTGCCCCCGGACAGTCTGCTATGGCTACACCTTC
TRBV5-4	-	TRBJ1-4	15	many	CASSRAATTNEKLFF	TGTGCCAGCAGCCGTGCCGCCACAACTAATGAAAAACTGTTTTTT
TRBV3-1	TRBD1	TRBJ2-5	15	-	CASSHGTGQQETQYF	TGTGCCAGCAGCCATGGGACAGGTCAACAAGAGACCCAGTACTTC
TRBV30	-	TRBJ1-1	14	few	CAWSVPNRRTEAFF	TGTGCCTGGAGTGTACCCAACAGGCGGACTGAAGCTTTCTTT
TRBV6-1	-	TRBJ1-1	16	once	CASSIGAANMNTEAFF	TGTGCCAGCAGCATTGGGGCTGCAAATATGAACACTGAAGCTTTCTTT
TRBV7-8	-	TRBJ1-4	13	-	CASSAKANEKLFF	TGTGCCAGCAGCGCAAAGGCCAATGAAAAACTGTTTTTT
TRBV12-3/TRBV12-4	-	TRBJ1-4	13	-	CASRRVANEKLFF	TGTGCCAGCAGGAGGGTAGCTAATGAAAAACTGTTTTTT
TRBV14	TRBD1	TRBJ1-2	16	-	CASSREQGRTNYGYTF	TGTGCCAGCAGCCGAGAACAGGGGAGGACTAACTATGGCTACACCTTC
TRBV11-2	-	TRBJ1-1	13	few	CASTVGGWEEAFF	TGTGCCAGCACCGTGGGGGGTTGGGAGGAAGCTTTCTTT
TRBV20-1	TRBD2	TRBJ2-3	16	-	CSARASGRGGADTQYF	TGCAGTGCTAGAGCTTCTGGGCGGGGGGGCGCAGATACGCAGTATTTT
TRBV7-8	TRBD2	TRBJ2-1	13	many	CASSTRGETEQFF	TGTGCCAGCAGCACGCGGGGGGAAACTGAGCAGTTCTTC
TRBV2	-	TRBJ1-2	12	few	CASTPDYYGYTF	TGTGCCAGCACCCCAGACTACTATGGCTACACCTTC
TRBV30	TRBD2	TRBJ2-1	14	few	CAWSGLAGVNEQFF	TGTGCCTGGAGTGGACTAGCGGGAGTCAATGAGCAGTTCTTC
TRBV7-9	-	TRBJ2-3	16	-	CASSLNFRVRTDTQYF	TGTGCCAGCAGCTTAAATTTCCGGGTAAGAACAGATACGCAGTATTTT
TRBV9	TRBD1	TRBJ2-7	14	-	CASSMTGDFAEQYF	TGTGCCAGCAGTATGACAGGGGACTTCGCCGAGCAGTACTTC
TRBV24-1	TRBD1	TRBJ2-7	16	-	CATSDPGTGDIYEQYF	TGTGCCACCAGTGACCCGGGGACAGGCGATATCTACGAGCAGTACTTC
TRBV5-5	-	TRBJ1-5	12	few	CASSGVDQPQHF	TGTGCCAGCAGTGGGGTAGACCAGCCCCAGCATTTT
TRBV20-1	TRBD1	TRBJ1-2	14	few	CSASRDSYNYGYTF	TGCAGTGCTAGCCGGGACAGTTATAACTATGGCTACACCTTC
TRBV9	-	TRBJ2-3	14	-	CASSERSGTDTQYF	TGTGCCAGCAGCGAACGGAGCGGAACAGATACGCAGTATTTT
TRBV6-6	-	TRBJ1-2	15	once	CASSYSRAANYGYTF	TGTGCCAGCAGTTACTCTAGAGCAGCGAACTATGGCTACACCTTC
TRBV27	-	TRBJ2-7	13	few	CASSSTVSYEQYF	TGTGCCAGCAGTTCGACGGTATCCTACGAGCAGTACTTC
TRBV7-6	TRBD2	TRBJ2-3	17	-	CASSSWTSGRGTGTQYF	TGTGCCAGCAGCTCCTGGACTAGCGGGAGGGGGACGGGTACGCAGTATTTT
TRBV5-4	-	TRBJ2-5	14	-	CASSLRSVEETQYF	TGTGCCAGCAGCTTGAGAAGTGTTGAAGAGACCCAGTACTTC
TRBV6-5	-	TRBJ2-3	14	few	CASRQVFTTDTQYF	TGTGCCAGCCGACAGGTTTTCACCACAGATACGCAGTATTTT
TRBV28	TRBD1	TRBJ2-4	13	-	CASSPGQGNIQYF	TGTGCCAGCAGCCCAGGACAGGGCAACATTCAGTACTTC
TRBV7-2	-	TRBJ2-1	16	many	CASSLSKRASYNEQFF	TGTGCCAGCAGCTTAAGTAAGCGGGCCTCCTACAATGAGCAGTTCTTC
TRBV28	TRBD1	TRBJ2-4	14	few	CASSSAGGGDIQYF	TGTGCCAGCAGTTCCGCAGGGGGCGGAGACATTCAGTACTTC
TRBV7-2	-	TRBJ2-7	16	-	CASSLEGRSEIYEQYF	TGTGCCAGCAGCTTAGAGGGACGTAGCGAGATCTACGAGCAGTACTTC
TRBV7-6	TRBD1	TRBJ2-5	14	-	CASSFRGRNRGQYF	TGTGCCAGCAGCTTCAGGGGGCGGAATAGGGGACAGTACTTC
TRBV4-1	TRBD2	TRBJ2-3	19	-	CASSQDPTISGSAWGTQYF	TGTGCCAGCAGCCAAGACCCTACGATTAGCGGGAGCGCGTGGGGTACGCAGTATTTT
TRBV28	-	TRBJ2-5	15	-	CASSPTLGAQETQYF	TGTGCCAGCAGCCCTACTCTCGGAGCCCAAGAGACCCAGTACTTC
TRBV12-3/TRBV12-4	-	TRBJ1-5	15	few	CASAKRSDSNQPQHF	TGTGCCAGCGCTAAGAGGTCAGATAGCAATCAGCCCCAGCATTTT
TRBV7-2	-	TRBJ2-1	15	-	CASSSRDSLYNEQFF	TGTGCCAGCAGCTCCCGGGACTCATTATACAATGAGCAGTTCTTC
TRBV25-1	-	TRBJ2-7	11	many	CASGLVYEQYF	TGTGCCAGCGGGCTAGTTTACGAGCAGTACTTC
TRBV27	-	TRBJ2-3	13	-	CASSLRGADTQYF	TGTGCCAGCAGTTTAAGAGGGGCAGATACGCAGTATTTT
TRBV20-1	TRBD2	TRBJ2-1	17	-	CSAPPLAGGSSYNEQFF	TGCAGTGCTCCCCCTCTAGCGGGAGGGAGCTCCTACAATGAGCAGTTCTTC
TRBV30	-	TRBJ1-4	14	-	CAWSQGPDDEKLFF	TGTGCCTGGAGTCAGGGCCCGGACGATGAAAAACTGTTTTTT
TRBV5-4	TRBD1	TRBJ2-3	13	-	CASSWTGEDTQYF	TGTGCCAGCAGCTGGACAGGGGAAGATACGCAGTATTTT
TRBV3-1	-	TRBJ1-3	15	-	CASSQDLSPGNTIYF	TGTGCCAGCAGCCAAGACCTCAGCCCTGGAAACACCATATATTTT
TRBV20-1	-	TRBJ1-5	15	-	CSARDTDGGNQPQHF	TGCAGTGCTAGAGATACAGATGGGGGCAATCAGCCCCAGCATTTT
TRBV4-3	TRBD2	TRBJ2-1	16	few	CASSQENLAGGNEQFF	TGCGCCAGCAGCCAAGAAAACCTAGCGGGAGGCAATGAGCAGTTCTTC
TRBV11-3	TRBD1	TRBJ1-5	15	-	CASNAQGSGNQPQHF	TGTGCCAGCAACGCACAGGGGTCGGGCAATCAGCCCCAGCATTTT